Sequencing of this T cell receptor (beta chain) was carried out in a study of cytomegalovirus exposure and HLA in healthy donors. Points on this clone: Its cognate antigen is unknown.

The CDR3 is made up of 15 amino acids. Germline V gene lookup returns CDR1 SGHNT and CDR2 YYREEE (reference sequence). Trimming took 1 base from V and 2 from J, leaving 12 bases between them. PCR was performed using 60 Vbeta and 13 Jbeta primers. Generated by immunoSEQ multiplex PCR, the TCRdb table keeps only in-frame clones and is missing some. The data contain about 65,000 clones, approximately 60% of them singletons. General study points: Many donors shared some public TCRs, even though most TCR sequences were rare. In a later analysis, compared with equally common non-associated chains, HLA-associated beta chains were more expanded.

The sample taken for sequencing was PBMCs. The TCR comes from a man aged 25 to 40 in good health and CMV-seronegative. V and J are TRBV5-4 and TRBJ2-5; no firm D call. The CDR3 region has the DNA TGTGCCAGCAGCTTGATCACCGAGAAACAAGAGACCCAGTACTTC. Translated, it gives CASSLITEKQETQYF.